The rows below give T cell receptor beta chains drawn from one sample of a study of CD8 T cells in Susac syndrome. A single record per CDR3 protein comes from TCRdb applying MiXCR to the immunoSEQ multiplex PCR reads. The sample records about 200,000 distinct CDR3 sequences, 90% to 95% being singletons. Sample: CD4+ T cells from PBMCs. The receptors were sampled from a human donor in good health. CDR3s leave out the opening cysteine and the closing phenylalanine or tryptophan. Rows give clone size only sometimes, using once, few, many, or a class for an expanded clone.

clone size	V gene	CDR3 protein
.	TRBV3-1	ATRTSSNEQF
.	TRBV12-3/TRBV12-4	ASSSDSAGWDQY
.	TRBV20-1	SAKGAGSTDTQY
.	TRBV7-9	ASSSFTDTQY
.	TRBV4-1	ASTTTGGALTDTQY
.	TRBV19	ASSMGGTAAHNEQF
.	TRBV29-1	SVASTEEAF
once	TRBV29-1	SVDGQGHYGYT
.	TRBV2	ASSFSLDEQF
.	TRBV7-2	ASSLIGGASGETQY
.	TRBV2	ASSEERTLRSPLH
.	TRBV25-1	ASSETGYQETQY
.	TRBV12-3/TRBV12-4	ASRAASYNEQF
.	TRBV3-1	ASSGTSGADTQY
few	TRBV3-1	ASSRGGETQY
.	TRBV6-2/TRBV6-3	ASSYASAQY
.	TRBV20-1	SARDGVLAQETQY
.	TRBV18	ASSPPTGRGYEQY
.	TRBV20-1	SAHGKNEQF
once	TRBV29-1	SVLTGGDYGYT
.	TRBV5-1	ASSLVQGAGELF
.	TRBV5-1	ASSPNRENYGYT
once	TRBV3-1	ASSPAGRGQVNGYT
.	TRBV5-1	ASNPFGTGESPLH
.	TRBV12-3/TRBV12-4	ASSPGYAGELF
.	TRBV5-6	ASSRRDISTDTQY
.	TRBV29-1	SVETSGSLDTQY
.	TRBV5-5	ASSLGAGALNQPQH
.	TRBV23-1	ASSQCGHRRDQPQH
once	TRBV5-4	ASNRPGEGYNEQF
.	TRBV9	ASSPRGTRSYNEQF
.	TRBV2	ASSLVALAGTNEQF
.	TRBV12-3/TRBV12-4	ASTTGFEQPQH
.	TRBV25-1	ASSESGGAPAKNIQY
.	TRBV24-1	ATSDLEQGRRLNQPQH
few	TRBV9	ASSVGTANTEAF
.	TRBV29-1	SAQQGDYNSPLH
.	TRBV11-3	ASSLGSNAGGTDTQY
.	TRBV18	ASSPAGGQPQH
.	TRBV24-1	ATSDSGSGETQY
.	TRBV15	ATSRDLSGELF
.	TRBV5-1	ASSLVLGFRTEAF
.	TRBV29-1	SVEATGVETQY
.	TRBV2	ASIELAGGDTQY
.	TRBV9	ASSVGGPGYGYT
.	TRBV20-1	SVQTGTYGYT
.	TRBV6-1	ASSPASVSSYNEQF
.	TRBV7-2	ASRREGLSYEQY
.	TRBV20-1	SARESGGLRETQY
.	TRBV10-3	AISAGQGTEAF
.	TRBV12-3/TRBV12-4	ASSLGTGPGYGYT
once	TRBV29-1	SAKGGADSPLH
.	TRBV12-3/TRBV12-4	ASSQGDSSSMNTEAF
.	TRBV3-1	ASSPAQGNSPLH
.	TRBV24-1	ATSEGGMDPDTQY
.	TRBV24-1	ATSEHVQETQY
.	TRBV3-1	ASSPDSTSGSQY
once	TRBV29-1	SGRTGAVNTEAF
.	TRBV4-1	ASSIRLPQGEVYGYT
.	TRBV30	AWRDRGLSEAF